A single sample gave rise to the 18 T cell receptor beta chains below, sequenced in a study of cytomegalovirus exposure and HLA in healthy donors. Primers for the PCR totalled 60 Vbeta and 13 Jbeta. Profiling relied on immunoSEQ multiplex PCR, and the TCRdb table lists in-frame clones only, not all of them. This table has 100,000 or so clones, over 60% appearing once. The sequenced material came from PBMCs. The receptors were gathered from a female donor in good health and CMV-seronegative.

The chain is built from TRBV9 and TRBJ1-2; D gene uncertain. Trimming left V 3 bases short and J 3 bases short, with 12 bases between. The germline V gene encodes CDR1 SGDLS and CDR2 YYNGEE. This CDR3 is 14 amino acids long. The CDR3 spells CASSDTGRHYGYTF. The CDR3 DNA sequence: TGTGCCAGCAGCGATACCGGGAGACACTATGGCTACACCTTC.

There are a few counts of this clone. The chain employs TRBV4-3 and TRBJ2-1; possible D gene TRBD2, 6 bases. V shed 5 bases and J shed 0 bases, with 11 bases lying between them. This CDR3 region has 15 residues. The V gene's germline CDR1 is LGHNA and CDR2 YSLEER. The CDR3 loop reads CASSRDSSSYNEQFF. In DNA, the CDR3 is TGCGCCAGCAGCAGGGACTCGAGCTCCTACAATGAGCAGTTCTTC.

The chain has TRBV27 and TRBJ1-1; the match to TRBD1 covers 7 bases. The V gene's germline CDR1 is MNHEY and CDR2 SMNVEV (reference sequence). The CDR3 length is 17 residues. V was pared by 5 bases and J by 4 bases, with 16 bases of the junction left unmatched. The CDR3 DNA sequence: TGTGCCAGCAGTCAATTCCCCGGGGCAGGGGGATCCACTGAAGCTTTCTTT. Translating gives CASSQFPGAGGSTEAFF.

The CDR3 sequence: CASSSHQSPEKLFF. CDR3 coding DNA: TGTGCCAGCAGTTCGCACCAGTCCCCTGAAAAACTGTTTTTT. V gene TRBV27 combines with J gene TRBJ1-4, with D unclear. Germline assignment: CDR1 MNHEY and CDR2 SMNVEV (reference sequence). This CDR3 is built from 14 residues. The V end was cut by 4 bases, the J end by 7 bases, with 13 bases between.

In this sample, this clone turned up a few times. This chain links TRBV6-5 with TRBJ2-7, with D possibly TRBD1 on 6 matching bases. Germline V gene sequence: CDR1 MNHEY, CDR2 SVGAGI. The V end lost 7 bases, the J end lost 3 bases, and 13 bases lay between the germline ends. CDR3 size: 13 residues. This chain's CDR3 is CASTPQGGYEQYF. The CDR3 nucleotides are TGTGCCAGCACCCCACAAGGGGGCTACGAGCAGTACTTC.

V and J are TRBV2 and TRBJ1-2; a weak D match, TRBD1 (5 bases). CDR1 SNHLY and CDR2 FYNNEI come from the germline V gene. CDR3 size: 14 residues. V was shortened by 5 bases and J by 6 bases, with 16 bases between the two germline ends. The CDR3 sequence is CASSPKMGGNGYTF. CDR3 bases: TGTGCCAGCAGTCCCAAAATGGGGGGGAATGGCTACACCTTC.

The chain combines TRBV28 with TRBJ1-1; D is perhaps TRBD1 (6 bases). Germline V gene sequence: CDR1 MDHEN, CDR2 SYDVKM. Trimming stripped 2 bases from V and 9 bases from J, with 10 bases between. The length of the CDR3 is 12 residues. For the CDR3, the DNA is TGTGCCAGCAGTTTAAGTGGACAGCAAGCTTTCTTT. It specifies CASSLSGQQAFF.

The rearrangement links TRBV14 to TRBJ2-3, with TRBD2 matching 7 bases. CDR1 is SGHDN, CDR2 FVKESK, per germline. The ends lost 2 bases at V and 7 bases at J; junction bases unmatched: 9. CDR3 size: 15 residues. The CDR3 nucleotides read TGTGCCAGCAGCCAAACCCGCGGGGAGGGAAATACGCAGTATTTT. Its protein is CASSQTRGEGNTQYF.

The gene calls are TRBV19 and TRBJ1-2, with D possibly being TRBD1 (6 bases). The germline CDR1 and CDR2 sequences are LNHDA and SQIVND (reference sequence). The CDR3 has 15 residues. Trimming left V 3 bases short and J 7 bases short, with 18 bases between. The CDR3 DNA follows: TGTGCCAGTAGTATTTTCATCGGGGGGGCGTTTGGCTACACCTTC. Translation gives CASSIFIGGAFGYTF. Using reference TRBV19 and TRBJ1-2 for the parts outside the CDR3, the full variable domain is DGGITQSPKYLFRKEGQNVTLSCEQNLNHDAMYWYRQDPGQGLRLIYYSQIVNDFQKGDIAEGYSVSREKKESFPLTVTSAQKNPTAFYLCASSIFIGGAFGYTFGSGTRLTVV.

V usage is TRBV11-2 and J usage is TRBJ1-2; no definite D call. The CDR3 is made up of 16 amino acids. Per germline, CDR1 SGHAT and CDR2 FQNNGV. Trimming took off 4 bases at V and 5 bases at J, with 20 bases between the two ends. This CDR3 is CASSYPHEGAGYGYTF. The CDR3 bases are TGTGCCAGCAGCTATCCCCATGAGGGCGCGGGGTATGGCTACACCTTC.

The chain employs TRBV16 and TRBJ2-1; 9 nucleotides match TRBD2. From germline, CDR1 is KGHSY and CDR2 FQNENV. This CDR3 comprises 18 residues. V lost 1 base and J lost 7; bases outside the gene matches: 14. The DNA of the CDR3 is TGTGCCAGCAGCCAATTAGCCCAACTAGCGGGCCGCAGTAATGAGCAGTTCTTC. Encoded protein: CASSQLAQLAGRSNEQFF. Filled out from reference TRBV16 and TRBJ2-1, the complete variable domain reads GEEVAQTPKHLVRGEGQKAKLYCAPIKGHSYVFWYQQVLKNEFKFLISFQNENVFDETGMPKERFSAKCLPNSPCSLEIQATKLEDSAVYFCASSQLAQLAGRSNEQFFGPGTRLTVL.

This CDR3 is CASSSEQGNTGELFF. As DNA, the CDR3 is TGTGCCAGCAGCTCTGAACAGGGGAACACCGGGGAGCTGTTTTTT. The chain is built from TRBV13 and TRBJ2-2, with D possibly matching TRBD1 (6 bases). Trimming pared 4 bases from V and 1 base from J, leaving 10 bases between. The CDR3 contains 15 residues. CDR1 is PRHDT and CDR2 is FYEKMQ in the germline V gene (reference sequence).

This clone appeared once. The CDR3: CASSQESRVNNYGYTF. DNA of the CDR3: TGTGCCAGCAGCCAAGAATCACGGGTGAATAACTATGGCTACACCTTC. The gene calls are TRBV14 and TRBJ1-2; D not certain. The CDR3 is made up of 16 amino acids. Germline V gene data show CDR1 as SGHDN and CDR2 as FVKESK. Trimming removed 0 bases from V and 1 base from J, with 12 bases in between.

The J gene is TRBJ1-2, the V gene TRBV27; D uncertain. CDR1 is MNHEY, CDR2 SMNVEV, per germline (reference sequence). V shed 2 bases and J shed 6 bases, with 10 bases lying between them. The CDR3 totals 13 residues. Here the CDR3 DNA reads TGTGCCAGCAGTTTAGTGCACGGAGATGGCTACACCTTC. Encoded protein: CASSLVHGDGYTF.

This chain uses TRBV7-2 with TRBJ2-5; the D is unclear. TRBJ2-7 matches the DNA end more closely, so the J call is doubtful. Germline assignment: CDR1 SGHTA and CDR2 FQGNSA. The CDR3 length is 13 residues. CDR3 nucleotide sequence: TGTGCCAGCAATCCTCCGAACTCCTACGAGCAGTACTTC. Protein sequence: CASNPPNSYEQYF.

The chain has TRBV5-4 and TRBJ2-1; 11 bases align to TRBD2. V was pared by 2 bases and J by 6 bases, with 4 bases of the junction left unmatched. The CDR3 is 15 amino acids. The germline V gene has CDR1 SGHNT and CDR2 YYREEE (reference sequence). The CDR3 coding sequence is TGTGCCAGCAGCTTACGACTAGCGGGGCCCAATGAGCAGTTCTTC. It is translated as CASSLRLAGPNEQFF.

This clone was seen a single time. The V gene is TRBV28, the J gene TRBJ2-2; 10 bases match TRBD2. The CDR3 loop spans 18 amino acids. Germline loops: CDR1 MDHEN, CDR2 SYDVKM. Trimming cost V 3 bases and J 1 base; bases outside gene matches: 8. In DNA form, the CDR3 reads TGTGCCAGCAGTTTCGCTGGACTAGCGGATTGGAACACCGGGGAGCTGTTTTTT. It translates to CASSFAGLADWNTGELFF.

A few counts support this clone. The CDR3 protein is CASSLDRVREKLFF. As DNA, the CDR3 is TGTGCCAGCAGCCTGGACAGGGTACGCGAAAAACTGTTTTTT. The rearrangement links TRBV6-5 to TRBJ1-4; 8 nucleotides agree with TRBD1. This CDR3 is built from 14 residues. From germline, CDR1 is MNHEY and CDR2 SVGAGI. V lost 6 bases and J lost 8; bases outside the gene matches: 8.